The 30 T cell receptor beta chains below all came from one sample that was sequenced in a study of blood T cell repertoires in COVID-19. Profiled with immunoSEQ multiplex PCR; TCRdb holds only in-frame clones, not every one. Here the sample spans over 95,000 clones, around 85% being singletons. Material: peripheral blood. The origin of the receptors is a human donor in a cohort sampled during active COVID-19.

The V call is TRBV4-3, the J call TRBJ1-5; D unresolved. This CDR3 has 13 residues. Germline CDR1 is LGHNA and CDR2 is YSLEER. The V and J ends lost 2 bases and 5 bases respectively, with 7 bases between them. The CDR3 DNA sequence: TGCGCCAGCAGCCAAAGGAGAGATCAGCCCCAGCATTTT. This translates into CASSQRRDQPQHF.

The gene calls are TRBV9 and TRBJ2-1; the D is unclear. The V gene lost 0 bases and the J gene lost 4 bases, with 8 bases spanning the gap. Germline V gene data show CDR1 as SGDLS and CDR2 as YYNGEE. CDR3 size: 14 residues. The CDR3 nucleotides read TGTGCCAGCAGCGTAGAACCGGGTTACAATGAGCAGTTCTTC. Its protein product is CASSVEPGYNEQFF.

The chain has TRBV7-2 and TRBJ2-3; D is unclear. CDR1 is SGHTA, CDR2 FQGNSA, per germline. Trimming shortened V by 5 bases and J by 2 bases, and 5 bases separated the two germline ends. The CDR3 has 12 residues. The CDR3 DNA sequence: TGTGCCAGCAGCATTATCACAGATACGCAGTATTTT. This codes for CASSIITDTQYF.

This chain's CDR3 is CASSLDSNNEQFF. The DNA for the CDR3 is TGTGCCAGCAGCTTAGACAGCAACAATGAGCAGTTCTTC. The V call is TRBV7-3, the J call TRBJ2-1; TRBD1 might be the D (5 bases). This CDR3 region has 13 residues. Germline V gene data show CDR1 as SGHTA and CDR2 as FQGTGA. V gave up 2 bases and J gave up 5 bases, with 7 bases separating them. The full variable domain, its missing parts supplied by reference TRBV7-3 and TRBJ2-1, is GAGVSQTPSNKVTEKGKYVELRCDPISGHTALYWYRQSLGQGPEFLIYFQGTGAADDSGLPNDRFFAVRPEGSVSTLKIQRTERGDSAVYLCASSLDSNNEQFFGPGTRLTVL.

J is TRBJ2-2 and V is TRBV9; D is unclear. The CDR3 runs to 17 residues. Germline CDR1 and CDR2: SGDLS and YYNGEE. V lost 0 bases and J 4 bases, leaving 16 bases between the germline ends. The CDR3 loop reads CASSVEFGSFSTGELFF. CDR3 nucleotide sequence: TGTGCCAGCAGCGTAGAGTTCGGGTCCTTCAGCACCGGGGAGCTGTTTTTT. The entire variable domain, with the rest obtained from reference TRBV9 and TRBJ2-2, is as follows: DSGVTQTPKHLITATGQRVTLRCSPRSGDLSVYWYQQSLDQGLQFLIQYYNGEERAKGNILERFSAQQFPDLHSELNLSSLELGDSALYFCASSVEFGSFSTGELFFGEGSRLTVL.

CDR3 nucleotides: TGTGCCAGCAGCCTACAGGGGGCTGGTTCACCCCTCCACTTT. Translating it yields CASSLQGAGSPLHF. V and J are TRBV3-1 (or the pseudogene TRBV3-2) and TRBJ1-6; 9 bases align to TRBD1. The germline gives CDR1 LGHDT, CDR2 YNNKEL (reference sequence). Trimming took 4 bases from V and 9 from J; bases not matched to a gene: 4. There are 14 residues in the CDR3.

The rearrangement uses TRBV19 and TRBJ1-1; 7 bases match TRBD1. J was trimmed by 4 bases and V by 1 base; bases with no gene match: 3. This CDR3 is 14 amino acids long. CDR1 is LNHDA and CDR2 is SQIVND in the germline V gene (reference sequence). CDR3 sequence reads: CASSIVEGATEAFF. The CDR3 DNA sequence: TGTGCCAGTAGTATAGTCGAGGGGGCCACTGAAGCTTTCTTT. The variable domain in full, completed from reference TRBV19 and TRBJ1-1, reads DGGITQSPKYLFRKEGQNVTLSCEQNLNHDAMYWYRQDPGQGLRLIYYSQIVNDFQKGDIAEGYSVSREKKESFPLTVTSAQKNPTAFYLCASSIVEGATEAFFGQGTRLTVV.

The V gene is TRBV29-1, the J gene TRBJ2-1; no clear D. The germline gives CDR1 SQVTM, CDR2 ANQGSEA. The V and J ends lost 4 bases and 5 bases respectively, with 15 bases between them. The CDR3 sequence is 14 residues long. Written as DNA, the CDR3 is TGCAGCGTTGCGGCGGTTTCCCGAAACAATGAGCAGTTCTTC. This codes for CSVAAVSRNNEQFF.

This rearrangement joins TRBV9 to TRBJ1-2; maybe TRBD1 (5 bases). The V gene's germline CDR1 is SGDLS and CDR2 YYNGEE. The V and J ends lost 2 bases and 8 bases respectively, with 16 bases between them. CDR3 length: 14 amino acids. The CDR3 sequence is CASSVQNQGGGYTF. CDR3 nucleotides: TGTGCCAGCAGCGTCCAGAACCAGGGCGGCGGCTACACCTTC. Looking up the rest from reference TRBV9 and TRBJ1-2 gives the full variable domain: DSGVTQTPKHLITATGQRVTLRCSPRSGDLSVYWYQQSLDQGLQFLIQYYNGEERAKGNILERFSAQQFPDLHSELNLSSLELGDSALYFCASSVQNQGGGYTFGSGTRLTVV.

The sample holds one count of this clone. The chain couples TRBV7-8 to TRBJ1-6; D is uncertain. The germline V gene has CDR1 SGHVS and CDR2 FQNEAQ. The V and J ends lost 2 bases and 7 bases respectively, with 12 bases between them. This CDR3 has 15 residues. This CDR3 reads CASSLLGSGNSPLHF. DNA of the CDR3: TGTGCCAGCAGCTTACTGGGCTCAGGAAATTCACCCCTCCACTTT.

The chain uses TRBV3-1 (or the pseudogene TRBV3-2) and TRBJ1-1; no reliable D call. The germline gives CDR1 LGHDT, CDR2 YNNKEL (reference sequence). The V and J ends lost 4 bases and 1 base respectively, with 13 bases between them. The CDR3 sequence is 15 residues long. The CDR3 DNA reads TGTGCCAGCAGCCGGTTGGGCAGCCAGAACACTGAAGCTTTCTTT. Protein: CASSRLGSQNTEAFF.

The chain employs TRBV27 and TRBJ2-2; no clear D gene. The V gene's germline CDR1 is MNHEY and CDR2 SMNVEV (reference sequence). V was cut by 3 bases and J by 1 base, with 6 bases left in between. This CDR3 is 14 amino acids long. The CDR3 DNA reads TGTGCCAGCAGTTTTACGCGGAACACCGGGGAGCTGTTTTTT. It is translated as CASSFTRNTGELFF.

The CDR3 sequence: CAIRDRSSYNSPLHF. CDR3 DNA: TGTGCCATCAGGGACAGGAGCTCCTATAATTCACCCCTCCACTTT. The chain joins TRBV10-3 to TRBJ1-6; 7 bases fit TRBD1. Germline CDR1 and CDR2: ENHRY and SYGVKD. Trimming took 6 bases from V and 0 from J; bases not matched to a gene: 2. This CDR3 has 15 residues.

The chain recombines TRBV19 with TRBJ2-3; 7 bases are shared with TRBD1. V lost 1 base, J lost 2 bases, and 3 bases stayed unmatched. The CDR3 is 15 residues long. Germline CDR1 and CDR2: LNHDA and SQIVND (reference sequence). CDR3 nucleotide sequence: TGTGCCAGTAGTATAGGAGGGACAGACACAGATACGCAGTATTTT. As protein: CASSIGGTDTDTQYF.

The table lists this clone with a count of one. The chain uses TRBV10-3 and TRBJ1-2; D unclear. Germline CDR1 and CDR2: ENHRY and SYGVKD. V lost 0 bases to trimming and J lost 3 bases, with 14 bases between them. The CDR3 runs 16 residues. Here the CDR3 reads CAISESTRNLDYGYTF. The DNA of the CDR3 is TGTGCCATCAGTGAGTCGACGCGTAATCTAGACTATGGCTACACCTTC.

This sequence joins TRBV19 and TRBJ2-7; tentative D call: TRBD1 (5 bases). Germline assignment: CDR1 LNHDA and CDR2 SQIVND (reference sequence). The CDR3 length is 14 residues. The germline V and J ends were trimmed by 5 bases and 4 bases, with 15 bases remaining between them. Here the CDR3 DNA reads TGTGCCAGTAGTTCTCCAGGATCAGGGTACGAGCAGTACTTC. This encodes CASSSPGSGYEQYF.

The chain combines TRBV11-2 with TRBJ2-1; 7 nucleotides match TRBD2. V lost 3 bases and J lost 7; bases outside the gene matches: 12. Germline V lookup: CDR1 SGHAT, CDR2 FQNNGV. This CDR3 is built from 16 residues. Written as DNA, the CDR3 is TGTGCCAGCAGCTTGGGGGTTTGGCGGGGGTCGAATGAGCAGTTCTTC. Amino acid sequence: CASSLGVWRGSNEQFF.

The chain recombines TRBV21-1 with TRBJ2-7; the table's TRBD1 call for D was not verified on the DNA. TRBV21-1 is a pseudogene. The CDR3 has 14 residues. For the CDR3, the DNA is TGTGCCAGCACCTCCGGGACAGGGGCGTACGAGCAGTACTTC. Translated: CASTSGTGAYEQYF.

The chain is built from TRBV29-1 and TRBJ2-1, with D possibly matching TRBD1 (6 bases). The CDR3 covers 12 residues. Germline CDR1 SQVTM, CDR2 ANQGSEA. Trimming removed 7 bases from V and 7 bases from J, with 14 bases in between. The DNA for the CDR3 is TGCAGCGGGGGGCCTCTAGAAAATGAGCAGTTCTTC. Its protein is CSGGPLENEQFF.

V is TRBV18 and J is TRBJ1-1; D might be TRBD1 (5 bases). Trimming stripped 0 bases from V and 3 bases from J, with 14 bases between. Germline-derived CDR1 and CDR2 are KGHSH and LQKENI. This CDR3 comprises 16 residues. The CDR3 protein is CASSPPSSGGYTEAFF. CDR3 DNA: TGTGCCAGCTCACCACCTTCATCCGGGGGTTACACTGAAGCTTTCTTT.

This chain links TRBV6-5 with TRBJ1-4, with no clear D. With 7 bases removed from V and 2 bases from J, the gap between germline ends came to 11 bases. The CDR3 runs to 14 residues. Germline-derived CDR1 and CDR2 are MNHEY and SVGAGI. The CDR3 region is CASTTTPTNEKLFF. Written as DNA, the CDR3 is TGTGCCAGCACCACTACTCCGACTAATGAAAAACTGTTTTTT.

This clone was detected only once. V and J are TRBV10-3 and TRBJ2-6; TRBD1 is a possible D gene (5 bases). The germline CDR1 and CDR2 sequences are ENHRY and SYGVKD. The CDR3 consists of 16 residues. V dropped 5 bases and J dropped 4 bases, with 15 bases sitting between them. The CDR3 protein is CAISPQGVSGANVLTF. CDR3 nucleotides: TGTGCCATCAGTCCCCAGGGTGTAAGCGGGGCCAACGTCCTGACTTTC.

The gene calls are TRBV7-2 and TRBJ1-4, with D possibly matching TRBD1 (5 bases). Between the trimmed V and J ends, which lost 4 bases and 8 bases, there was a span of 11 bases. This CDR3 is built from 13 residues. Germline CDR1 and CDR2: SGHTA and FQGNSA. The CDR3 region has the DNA TGTGCCAGCAGCTGGGGAGGGGAGGAAAAACTGTTTTTT. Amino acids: CASSWGGEEKLFF.

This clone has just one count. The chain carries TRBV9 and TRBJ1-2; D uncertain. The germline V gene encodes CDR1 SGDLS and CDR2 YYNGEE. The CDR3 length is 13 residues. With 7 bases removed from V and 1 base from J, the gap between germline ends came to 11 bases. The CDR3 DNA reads TGTGCCAGCGGGCGACTAGATAACTATGGCTACACCTTC. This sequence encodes CASGRLDNYGYTF.

The CDR3 region is CASRGGTTTYEQYF. The DNA of the CDR3 is TGTGCCAGCAGAGGGGGGACTACTACCTACGAGCAGTACTTC. The chain couples TRBV7-9 to TRBJ2-7; the D gene is possibly TRBD2 (7 bases). There are 14 residues in the CDR3. CDR1 and CDR2 (germline): SEHNR, FQNEAQ (reference sequence). Trimming cost V 6 bases and J 2 bases, with 14 bases left between them.

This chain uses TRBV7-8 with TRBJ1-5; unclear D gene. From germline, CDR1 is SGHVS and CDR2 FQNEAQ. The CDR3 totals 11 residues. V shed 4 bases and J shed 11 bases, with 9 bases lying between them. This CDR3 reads CASSSGLSQHF. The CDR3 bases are TGTGCCAGCAGCTCTGGGCTGTCCCAGCATTTT.

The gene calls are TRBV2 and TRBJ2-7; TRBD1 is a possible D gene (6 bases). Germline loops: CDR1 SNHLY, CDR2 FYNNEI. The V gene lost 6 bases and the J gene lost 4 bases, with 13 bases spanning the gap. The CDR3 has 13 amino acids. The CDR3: CASRGATAYEQYF. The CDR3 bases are TGTGCCAGCAGGGGGGCGACAGCTTACGAGCAGTACTTC.

DNA for the CDR3: TGTGCCAGCAGTACCCAGGGGGCTCTTTTCCTATACGAGCAGTACTTC. Protein sequence: CASSTQGALFLYEQYF. The V gene is TRBV28, the J gene TRBJ2-7; 8 positions match TRBD1. This CDR3 contains 16 residues. The V and J ends lost 5 bases and 4 bases, in that order; junction bases with no gene match: 13. CDR1 is MDHEN and CDR2 is SYDVKM in the germline V gene.

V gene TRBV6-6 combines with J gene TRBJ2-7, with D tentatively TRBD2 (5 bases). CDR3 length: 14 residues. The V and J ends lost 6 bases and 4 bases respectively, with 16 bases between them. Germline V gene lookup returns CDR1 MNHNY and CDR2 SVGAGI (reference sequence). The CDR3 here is CASSHTSGVYEQYF. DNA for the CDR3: TGTGCCAGCAGCCATACCAGCGGCGTTTACGAGCAGTACTTC.

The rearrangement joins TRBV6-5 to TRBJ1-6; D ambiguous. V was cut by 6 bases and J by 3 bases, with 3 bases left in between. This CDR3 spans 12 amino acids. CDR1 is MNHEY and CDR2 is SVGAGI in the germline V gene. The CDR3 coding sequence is TGTGCCAGCAGCAGCTATAATTCACCCCTCCACTTT. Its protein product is CASSSYNSPLHF.